The following is a T cell receptor (beta chain) sequence with its context. The target antigen is unknown. The CDR3 contains 11 residues. Germline V lookup: CDR1 MNHNS, CDR2 SASEGT. V dropped 7 bases and J dropped 8 bases, with 11 bases sitting between them. This sample is drawn from a study of shared clonotypes between healthy human individuals. Study results and limitations: Unshared clonotypes carried lower generation probabilities than those common to all four donors.

Several immunoSEQ 96-well plates shared each subset's DNA, each plate a replicate. Some clones are missing from TCRdb's copy, which holds only in-frame ones; the method was immunoSEQ multiplex PCR. This table has some 2,100,000 clones, approximately 94% appearing once. Terminally differentiated effector memory CD45RA+ cells were excluded from the naive CD8 cells, which were CD45RO-negative and positively selected for CCR7. Donation came from healthy HIV-negative adults that had no recent acute infections or vaccinations. The clonotype comes from a man between 18 and 29 years old in good health. Some clones in this sample may be carry-over from other donors' samples. The chain has TRBV6-1 and TRBJ1-1; TRBD1 might be the D (5 bases). Sequenced material: naive CD8+ T cells from PBMCs. The CDR3 spells CASMGTGEAFF. As DNA, the CDR3 is TGTGCCAGCATGGGGACGGGCGAAGCTTTCTTT.